The 29 T cell receptor beta chains below come from one sample, sequenced in a study of T cell repertoires in cytomegalovirus infection. TCRdb reprocessed the reads via MiXCR and lists one record per CDR3 protein. The sample lists hundreds of thousands of distinct CDR3 sequences, roughly 30% occurring once. Material: PBMCs. These receptors all come from a human donor in good health (CMV status not recorded). Some clones in this sample may be carry-over from other donors' samples.

Only a few counts were recorded for this clonotype. The CDR3 spells CASSEATMGADTQYF. CDR3 nucleotide sequence: TGTGCCAGCAGTGAAGCAACTATGGGGGCAGATACGCAGTATTTT. This chain connects TRBV6-1 to TRBJ2-3, with D perhaps being TRBD1 or TRBD2 (5 bases each). Per germline, CDR1 MNHNS and CDR2 SASEGT. V was pared by 0 bases and J by 4 bases, with 11 bases between. The CDR3 sequence is 15 residues long.

This clonotype was counted between two and nine times. J is TRBJ1-4 and V is TRBV19; tentatively, D is TRBD1 (5 bases). The CDR3 has 16 amino acids. CDR1 and CDR2 from the germline V gene are LNHDA and SQIVND (reference sequence). The V and J ends lost 3 bases and 0 bases respectively, with 11 bases between them. The CDR3 coding sequence is TGTGCCAGTAGTATGGGGGAAACCTCAACTAATGAAAAACTGTTTTTT. It specifies CASSMGETSTNEKLFF. Combining the CDR3 with reference TRBV19 and TRBJ1-4 gives the whole variable domain DGGITQSPKYLFRKEGQNVTLSCEQNLNHDAMYWYRQDPGQGLRLIYYSQIVNDFQKGDIAEGYSVSREKKESFPLTVTSAQKNPTAFYLCASSMGETSTNEKLFFGSGTQLSVL.

The genes are TRBV24-1 and TRBJ1-1; D remains unclear. Germline V lookup: CDR1 KGHDR, CDR2 SFDVKD. V shed 2 bases and J shed 0 bases, with 9 bases lying between them. The CDR3 length is 15 residues. The CDR3 sequence is CATSDSSYMNTEAFF. DNA for the CDR3: TGTGCCACCAGTGATTCGAGCTACATGAACACTGAAGCTTTCTTT.

Here the CDR3 reads CASSLTGKTNEKLFF. CDR3 nucleotides: TGTGCCAGCAGCCTGACCGGGAAAACTAATGAAAAACTGTTTTTT. The chain couples TRBV7-9 to TRBJ1-4; D gene uncertain. CDR1 is SEHNR, CDR2 FQNEAQ, per germline (reference sequence). The V gene lost 5 bases and the J gene lost 1 base, with 11 bases spanning the gap. This CDR3 has 15 residues.

This clonotype was counted between two and nine times. This sequence joins TRBV19 and TRBJ1-1; unclear D gene. V lost 7 bases and J 0 bases, leaving 21 bases between the germline ends. Germline assignment: CDR1 LNHDA and CDR2 SQIVND (reference sequence). The CDR3 totals 17 residues. CDR3: CASNPGTEGRLNTEAFF. CDR3 DNA sequence: TGTGCCAGTAATCCCGGCACGGAGGGCAGACTGAACACTGAAGCTTTCTTT. The full variable domain, completed using reference TRBV19 and TRBJ1-1, is DGGITQSPKYLFRKEGQNVTLSCEQNLNHDAMYWYRQDPGQGLRLIYYSQIVNDFQKGDIAEGYSVSREKKESFPLTVTSAQKNPTAFYLCASNPGTEGRLNTEAFFGQGTRLTVV.

The table lists this clonotype with a few counts. The genes are TRBV5-1 and TRBJ2-1, with 7 bases lining up with TRBD2. The CDR3 contains 17 residues. The V gene end was trimmed by 0 bases and the J gene end by 1 base; junction bases not matched to a gene: 7. Per germline, CDR1 SGHRS and CDR2 YFSETQ. The CDR3 DNA is TGCGCCAGCAGCTTGGCCCGGGACTATTTTTCCTACAATGAGCAGTTCTTC. Translated, it gives CASSLARDYFSYNEQFF.

This clonotype has a count of ten or more. The V call is TRBV7-2, the J call TRBJ1-1; 7 bases are a match to TRBD1. The junction had 1 base not matched to a gene; V was cut back by 2 bases and J by 1 base. The CDR3 length is 14 residues. Germline loops: CDR1 SGHTA, CDR2 FQGNSA. CDR3 protein: CASSLQGGNTEAFF. The DNA for the CDR3 is TGTGCCAGCAGCTTACAGGGGGGGAACACTGAAGCTTTCTTT.

This chain links TRBV19 with TRBJ1-5; the D gene is possibly TRBD1 (6 bases). The V gene lost 6 bases and the J gene lost 2 bases, with 11 bases spanning the gap. This CDR3 has 14 residues. Germline V CDR1 and CDR2: LNHDA, SQIVND (reference sequence). CDR3 coding DNA: TGTGCCAGTAGCAACAGGGTCGGCAATCAGCCCCAGCATTTT. Protein: CASSNRVGNQPQHF. Supplemented by reference TRBV19 and TRBJ1-5, the full variable domain reads DGGITQSPKYLFRKEGQNVTLSCEQNLNHDAMYWYRQDPGQGLRLIYYSQIVNDFQKGDIAEGYSVSREKKESFPLTVTSAQKNPTAFYLCASSNRVGNQPQHFGDGTRLSIL.

The J gene is TRBJ2-7, the V gene TRBV7-4, with D possibly TRBD2 on 6 matching bases. Trimming removed 4 bases from V and 2 bases from J, with 18 bases in between. From germline, CDR1 is SGHVT and CDR2 SQSDAQ. This CDR3 is 16 amino acids long. The CDR3 loop reads CASSYRHFGGTYEQYF. Written as DNA, the CDR3 is TGTGCCAGCAGCTACCGTCACTTCGGGGGTACCTACGAGCAGTACTTC.

V is TRBV7-2 and J is TRBJ1-1; D ambiguous. Germline assignment: CDR1 SGHTA and CDR2 FQGNSA. Trimming removed 2 bases from V and 4 bases from J, with 11 bases in between. This CDR3 has 14 residues. The CDR3 DNA follows: TGTGCCAGCAGCTTAAACGAGGTGGGCACTGAAGCTTTCTTT. The encoded protein is CASSLNEVGTEAFF.

This clonotype was detected a few times. This CDR3 is CASSGETGHQETQYF. CDR3 bases: TGTGCCAGCAGCGGGGAGACAGGACACCAAGAGACCCAGTACTTC. The chain recombines TRBV7-8 with TRBJ2-5, with D possibly TRBD1 on 6 matching bases. The CDR3 covers 15 residues. The V gene's germline CDR1 is SGHVS and CDR2 FQNEAQ. Trimming removed 5 bases from V and 0 bases from J, with 13 bases in between.

V gene TRBV10-2 combines with J gene TRBJ1-5, with TRBD1 as a possible D gene (5 bases). CDR3 length equals 15 residues. CDR1 and CDR2 (germline): WSHSY, SAAADI. Deletions cut 3 bases from V and 2 bases from J, with 11 bases between. CDR3 sequence: CASSDVGGGNQPQHF. CDR3 nucleotide sequence: TGCGCCAGCAGTGACGTCGGAGGGGGCAATCAGCCCCAGCATTTT.

This clonotype was observed a few times. The rearrangement joins TRBV15 to TRBJ2-5, with D uncertain. Germline V gene lookup returns CDR1 LNHNV and CDR2 YYDKDF (reference sequence). The CDR3 is 13 residues long. V was cut by 5 bases and J by 5 bases, with 12 bases left in between. The CDR3 bases are TGTGCCACCAGCTTGGCGCTCTCGGAGACCCAGTACTTC. Its protein is CATSLALSETQYF.

V and J are TRBV24-1 and TRBJ2-3, with TRBD1 matching 10 bases. The CDR3 length is 17 residues. Losses at the gene ends were 4 bases for V and 4 bases for J; bases not matched to a gene: 10. Per the germline V gene, CDR1 is KGHDR and CDR2 is SFDVKD. CDR3: CATSDLATGTGADTQYF. The CDR3, as DNA: TGTGCCACCAGTGACTTAGCAACCGGGACAGGGGCAGATACGCAGTATTTT.

The chain employs TRBV25-1 and TRBJ1-4; no clear D. Germline values: CDR1 MGHDK, CDR2 SYGVNS. V lost 7 bases to trimming and J lost 4 bases, with 16 bases between them. The CDR3 consists of 15 residues. CDR3 loop: CASKSGRGFNEKLFF. DNA for the CDR3: TGTGCCAGCAAGAGCGGAAGAGGATTTAATGAAAAACTGTTTTTT. Looking up the rest from reference TRBV25-1 and TRBJ1-4 gives the full variable domain: EADIYQTPRYLVIGTGKKITLECSQTMGHDKMYWYQQDPGMELHLIHYSYGVNSTEKGDLSSESTVSRIRTEHFPLTLESARPSHTSQYLCASKSGRGFNEKLFFGSGTQLSVL.

V and J are TRBV10-3 and TRBJ1-5; D not certain. The V end lost 0 bases, the J end lost 10 bases, and 13 bases lay between the germline ends. This CDR3 is built from 14 residues. Germline CDR1 reads ENHRY; CDR2 reads SYGVKD. CDR3 loop: CAISESRSEHPQHF. The CDR3, as DNA: TGTGCCATCAGTGAGTCGCGGTCAGAACATCCCCAGCATTTT.

This clonotype was observed a single time. The V gene is TRBV15, the J gene TRBJ1-1; D not certain. This CDR3 has 13 residues. Germline CDR1 and CDR2: LNHNV and YYDKDF (reference sequence). Trimming pared 2 bases from V and 1 base from J, leaving 5 bases between. CDR3 sequence reads: CATSRTGNTEAFF. CDR3 in DNA: TGTGCCACCAGCAGAACGGGGAACACTGAAGCTTTCTTT.

The chain joins TRBV14 to TRBJ1-1; D not certain. Trimming removed 0 bases from V and 3 bases from J, with 11 bases in between. The CDR3 covers 15 residues. Germline V lookup: CDR1 SGHDN, CDR2 FVKESK. CDR3 amino acids: CASSQDWRVDTEAFF. CDR3 bases: TGTGCCAGCAGCCAAGATTGGCGCGTCGACACTGAAGCTTTCTTT.

Details on this clonotype: With a much larger clone just one base away, this may be a read error. The conserved phenylalanine or tryptophan normally closing the CDR3 is absent here, so this likely arose from a read error. The rearrangement joins TRBV7-6 to TRBJ2-5; 12 bases align to TRBD2. From germline, CDR1 is SGHVS and CDR2 FNYEAQ. The CDR3 extends over 15 amino acids. V lost 3 bases, J lost 5 bases, and 4 bases stayed unmatched. This chain's CDR3 is CASSFLAGGPETQYY. DNA of the CDR3: TGTGCCAGCAGCTTCCTAGCGGGGGGGCCGGAGACCCAGTACTAC.

In its sample, this clonotype was seen many times. The chain employs TRBV11-2 and TRBJ1-5, with D perhaps matching TRBD1 (5 bases). There are 15 residues in the CDR3. V lost 2 bases and J lost 5, with 13 bases in between. Germline CDR1 reads SGHAT; CDR2 reads FQNNGV. CDR3 sequence (DNA): TGTGCCAGCAGCTTAACGGCAGGGTTGCATCAGCCCCAGCATTTT. Translated: CASSLTAGLHQPQHF.

The rearrangement links TRBV19 to TRBJ1-2; 11 positions agree with TRBD1. This CDR3 has 15 amino acids. Germline CDR1 LNHDA, CDR2 SQIVND (reference sequence). V dropped 4 bases and J dropped 7; count of bases not matched to a gene: 8. CDR3 protein: CASSTNPGQGAGYTF. For the CDR3, the DNA is TGTGCCAGTAGTACCAACCCCGGACAGGGGGCTGGCTACACCTTC.

The chain couples TRBV20-1 to TRBJ2-2, with 9 bases lining up with TRBD1. Germline V gene data show CDR1 as DFQATT and CDR2 as SNEGSKA (reference sequence). The CDR3 is 16 amino acids. The ends lost 3 bases at V and 5 bases at J; junction bases unmatched: 10. The CDR3 protein is CSASRTGARVTGELFF. CDR3 sequence (DNA): TGCAGTGCTAGCCGGACAGGGGCAAGAGTGACCGGGGAGCTGTTTTTT.

This clonotype has more than one count but fewer than ten. The chain has TRBV12-3 or TRBV12-4 and TRBJ2-7, with D maybe TRBD1 (6 bases). CDR3 size: 14 residues. The germline V and J ends were trimmed by 6 bases and 4 bases, with 16 bases remaining between them. The CDR3 sequence is CASSHQTGSYEQYF. The DNA for the CDR3 is TGTGCCAGCAGCCACCAGACAGGCAGTTACGAGCAGTACTTC.

This clonotype was seen a few times. This chain connects TRBV11-2 to TRBJ1-1, with a possible D match to TRBD1 (5 bases). V dropped 1 base and J dropped 3 bases, with 9 bases sitting between them. The CDR3 consists of 14 residues. Germline CDR1 SGHAT, CDR2 FQNNGV. The CDR3 spells CASSLAGLDTEAFF. For the CDR3, the DNA is TGTGCCAGCAGCTTAGCAGGGTTGGACACTGAAGCTTTCTTT.

The chain recombines TRBV2 with TRBJ1-5, with 7 bases identical to TRBD1. Germline lookup yields CDR1 SNHLY and CDR2 FYNNEI. V gave up 8 bases and J gave up 3 bases; unmatched junction bases: 10. The CDR3 loop spans 15 amino acids. In DNA, the CDR3 is TGTGCCAGCGCCTACCGGGACAGCCTCAATCAGCCCCAGCATTTT. This translates into CASAYRDSLNQPQHF.

Notes on this clonotype: A read error may be the cause here, since a much bigger clone is one base away. The chain links TRBV4-1 to TRBJ2-1; TRBD2 might be the D (6 bases). Germline CDR1 MGHRA, CDR2 YSYEKL. This CDR3 spans 14 amino acids. V lost 1 base and J lost 4, with 8 bases in between. CDR3 loop: CASSQAGEYNEQFF. The CDR3 DNA follows: TGCGCCAGCAGCCAAGCGGGGGAATACAATGAGCAGTTCTTC.

The chain links TRBV19 to TRBJ2-3; no definite D call. The CDR3 runs 14 residues. Germline lookup yields CDR1 LNHDA and CDR2 SQIVND (reference sequence). The ends were cut back, 7 bases at V and 1 base at J, with 12 bases in the middle. CDR3 coding DNA: TGTGCCAGTATGGGGTGTCCTGGCACAGATACGCAGTATTTT. This sequence encodes CASMGCPGTDTQYF.

This clonotype was detected only a few times. The V and J genes are TRBV6-5 and TRBJ1-5, with D unresolved. V was clipped by 8 bases and J by 8 bases, with 10 bases between them. The germline CDR1 and CDR2 sequences are MNHEY and SVGAGI. This CDR3 has 11 residues. The CDR3 coding sequence is TGTGCCAGCGGTAGGAAGGAGCCCCAGCATTTT. Amino acids: CASGRKEPQHF.

V usage is TRBV2 and J usage is TRBJ2-7; D perhaps matches TRBD1 (5 bases). The V and J ends lost 3 bases and 6 bases respectively, with 12 bases between them. The CDR3 runs 13 residues. Germline values: CDR1 SNHLY, CDR2 FYNNEI. This chain's CDR3 is CASSDFGASEQYF. Here the CDR3 DNA reads TGTGCCAGCAGTGATTTTGGGGCCTCCGAGCAGTACTTC.